Presented here are 18 T cell receptor beta chains from one specimen sequenced in a study of blood T cell repertoires in COVID-19. The data were produced by immunoSEQ multiplex PCR, yet TCRdb's version contains in-frame clones alone and is incomplete. The sample carries roughly 500,000 clones, around nine tenths recorded once. The sequencing sample was made of PBMCs or T cells enriched from blood (not recorded which). The receptor set was obtained from a middle-aged woman who had recovered from COVID-19.

CDR3 residues: CASSDAGGGYNEQFF. The CDR3 coding sequence is TGTGCCAGCAGCGATGCCGGGGGGGGTTACAATGAGCAGTTCTTC. This chain uses TRBV9 with TRBJ2-1; 8 nucleotides line up with TRBD2. Germline CDR1 is SGDLS and CDR2 is YYNGEE. J was trimmed by 4 bases and V by 3 bases; bases with no gene match: 6. The CDR3 sequence is 15 residues long.

The V gene is TRBV27, the J gene TRBJ1-5, with D maybe TRBD1 (5 bases). The CDR3 is made up of 15 amino acids. The V end was cut by 6 bases, the J end by 0 bases, with 12 bases between. Looked up from germline, CDR1 is MNHEY and CDR2 is SMNVEV (reference sequence). CDR3 region: CASRGTPYSNQPQHF. In DNA, the CDR3 is TGTGCCAGCAGGGGGACTCCCTATAGCAATCAGCCCCAGCATTTT.

For the CDR3, the DNA is TGCAGCGTTGATGGTCAGGGATATGGCTACACCTTC. Protein product: CSVDGQGYGYTF. This chain connects TRBV29-1 to TRBJ1-2; a weak D match, TRBD1 (5 bases). Looked up from germline, CDR1 is SQVTM and CDR2 is ANQGSEA. Trimming stripped 3 bases from V and 5 bases from J, with 10 bases between. The CDR3 is 12 amino acids.

This clone was counted once. The genes are TRBV5-1 and TRBJ2-4, with TRBD1 matching over 7 bases. This CDR3 has 14 residues. In germline, CDR1 is SGHRS, CDR2 YFSETQ. Trimming cost V 4 bases and J 6 bases; bases outside gene matches: 7. CDR3 sequence: CASSLQQGPNIQYF. CDR3 bases: TGCGCCAGCAGCCTCCAACAGGGGCCAAACATTCAGTACTTC.

The rearrangement joins TRBV5-6 to TRBJ2-7; 8 bases map to TRBD1. V lost 3 bases and J lost 4; bases outside the gene matches: 6. The germline V gene has CDR1 SGHDT and CDR2 YYEEEE. This CDR3 region has 14 residues. CDR3 DNA sequence: TGTGCCAGCAGCTCAGGACAGGGATCATACGAGCAGTACTTC. As protein: CASSSGQGSYEQYF.

This clone was counted a few times. The chain has TRBV12-3 or TRBV12-4 and TRBJ1-2; 7 nucleotides agree with TRBD1. This CDR3 is built from 13 residues. Unmatched junction bases numbered 4, after V lost 3 bases and J lost 6 bases. CDR3: CASSFRQGDGYTF. The CDR3 nucleotides are TGTGCCAGCAGTTTTAGACAGGGCGATGGCTACACCTTC.

This clone turned up a few times. The CDR3 region has the DNA TGTGCCACCAGTGCCGGGGAGGGCACCGGGGAGCTGTTTTTT. This gives the protein CATSAGEGTGELFF. This chain connects TRBV24-1 to TRBJ2-2; 7 bases are shared with TRBD2. The V gene's germline CDR1 is KGHDR and CDR2 SFDVKD. The ends lost 5 bases at V and 4 bases at J; junction bases unmatched: 3. The CDR3 loop spans 14 amino acids.

The J gene is TRBJ2-2, the V gene TRBV9; 7 positions match TRBD2. The CDR3 loop spans 16 amino acids. From germline, CDR1 is SGDLS and CDR2 YYNGEE. V was pared by 4 bases and J by 4 bases, with 10 bases of the junction left unmatched. The CDR3 region is CASSRTISGLTGELFF. CDR3 DNA: TGTGCCAGCAGCCGGACGATTAGCGGGCTCACCGGGGAGCTGTTTTTT.

V and J are TRBV19 and TRBJ2-7, with a possible D match to TRBD2 (5 bases). V was trimmed by 0 bases and J by 1 base, leaving 10 bases between them. The CDR3 has 15 residues. Germline CDR1 LNHDA, CDR2 SQIVND (reference sequence). The CDR3: CASSIDGAESYEQYF. The CDR3 DNA is TGTGCCAGTAGTATAGATGGAGCGGAATCCTACGAGCAGTACTTC.

This clone was found once. The genes are TRBV2 and TRBJ2-7; D is possibly TRBD2 (6 bases). Germline CDR1 and CDR2: SNHLY and FYNNEI. V lost 3 bases and J 1 base, leaving 13 bases between the germline ends. This CDR3 has 15 amino acids. Written as DNA, the CDR3 is TGTGCCAGCAGTGATAGGAGGGGTTGGTCCTACGAGCAGTACTTC. Translation gives CASSDRRGWSYEQYF.

CDR3 protein: CASGTLCGQERGYTF. The CDR3 bases are TGTGCCAGCGGGACTCTCTGTGGACAGGAGAGGGGCTACACCTTC. V usage is TRBV6-4 and J usage is TRBJ1-2; 7 bases fit TRBD1. Trimming removed 8 bases from V and 8 bases from J; junction bases left unmatched: 17. This CDR3 has 15 amino acids. CDR1 and CDR2 from the germline V gene are MRHNA and SNTAGT.

The V call is TRBV29-1, the J call TRBJ1-2; unclear D gene. The CDR3 loop spans 14 amino acids. Germline CDR1 reads SQVTM; CDR2 reads ANQGSEA. Trimming cost V 3 bases and J 0 bases, with 11 bases left between them. CDR3 in DNA: TGCAGCGTTGATGCGAGAAAAACTAACTATGGCTACACCTTC. This translates into CSVDARKTNYGYTF.

The chain employs TRBV9 and TRBJ2-1, with 8 bases aligning to TRBD1. This CDR3 spans 15 amino acids. V shed 3 bases and J 6 bases; nucleotides not matched to a gene: 8. Germline V lookup: CDR1 SGDLS, CDR2 YYNGEE. The CDR3 sequence: CASSASPGGFNEQFF. The CDR3, as DNA: TGTGCCAGCAGCGCGAGCCCAGGGGGCTTCAATGAGCAGTTCTTC.

The V and J genes are TRBV28 and TRBJ1-6; 7 nucleotides line up with TRBD1. CDR1 is MDHEN and CDR2 is SYDVKM in the germline V gene. There are 14 residues in the CDR3. The trim removed 5 bases at V and 7 bases at J, leaving 5 bases unmatched. The CDR3 loop is CASSPGGRNSPLHF. CDR3 nucleotides: TGTGCCAGCAGTCCAGGGGGAAGAAATTCACCCCTCCACTTT.

The chain links TRBV5-1 to TRBJ2-4, with 11 bases fitting TRBD2. Trimming cost V 4 bases and J 5 bases; bases outside gene matches: 5. CDR3 length equals 15 residues. Germline CDR1 SGHRS, CDR2 YFSETQ. This chain's CDR3 is CASSHGTSGENIQYF. In DNA, the CDR3 is TGCGCCAGCAGCCACGGGACTAGCGGAGAAAACATTCAGTACTTC.

The chain employs TRBV19 and TRBJ1-5; D may be TRBD1 (5 bases). CDR1 and CDR2 (germline): LNHDA, SQIVND (reference sequence). This CDR3 contains 12 residues. Trimming cost V 5 bases and J 5 bases, with 7 bases left between them. CDR3 nucleotide sequence: TGTGCCAGTAGTGGGGGGGATCAGCCCCAGCATTTT. It codes for CASSGGDQPQHF. Full variable domain (remainder filled in from reference TRBV19 and TRBJ1-5): DGGITQSPKYLFRKEGQNVTLSCEQNLNHDAMYWYRQDPGQGLRLIYYSQIVNDFQKGDIAEGYSVSREKKESFPLTVTSAQKNPTAFYLCASSGGDQPQHFGDGTRLSIL.

The chain has TRBV7-8 and TRBJ1-6, with TRBD1 as a possible D gene (5 bases). CDR1 and CDR2 (germline): SGHVS, FQNEAQ. The CDR3 runs to 12 residues. V lost 7 bases and J lost 10, with 11 bases in between. The CDR3 DNA sequence: TGTGCCAGCACCCAAAGGGGATCACCCCTCCACTTT. This sequence encodes CASTQRGSPLHF.

This chain links TRBV20-1 with TRBJ1-2, with D possibly matching TRBD1 (6 bases). This CDR3 has 15 amino acids. Germline V gene sequence: CDR1 DFQATT, CDR2 SNEGSKA (reference sequence). Trimming pared 3 bases from V and 4 bases from J, leaving 18 bases between. DNA for the CDR3: TGCAGTGCTAGTGAAGGGCCAGGGGCACTCTATGGCTACACCTTC. This translates into CSASEGPGALYGYTF.